Shown below are 2 T cell receptor beta chains from a single sample sequenced in a study of cytomegalovirus exposure and HLA in healthy donors. PCR primers comprised 60 Vbeta and 13 Jbeta primers. Generated by immunoSEQ multiplex PCR, the TCRdb table keeps only in-frame clones and is missing some. The data contain some 74,000 clones, less than 85% of them singletons. Sequencing was carried out using PBMCs. The source is a male donor in good health and CMV-seronegative.

This sequence joins TRBV5-1 and TRBJ2-5, with D perhaps TRBD2 (6 bases). This CDR3 is 16 amino acids long. Between the trimmed V and J ends, which lost 0 bases and 5 bases, there was a span of 17 bases. CDR1 and CDR2 (germline): SGHRS, YFSETQ. The CDR3 DNA reads TGCGCCAGCAGCTTGGGGGATGGAGGAGGGTTCGAGACCCAGTACTTC. Protein sequence: CASSLGDGGGFETQYF.

The genes are TRBV10-3 and TRBJ2-5; a possible D gene is TRBD2 (5 bases). CDR1 and CDR2 from the germline V gene are ENHRY and SYGVKD. The CDR3 is made up of 14 amino acids. The CDR3: CATSPGLTQETQYF. The DNA for the CDR3 is TGTGCAACCAGCCCCGGACTGACCCAAGAGACCCAGTACTTC.